This T cell receptor (beta chain) was captured in a study of blood T cell repertoires in COVID-19. Per the germline V gene, CDR1 is MNHEY and CDR2 is SVGEGT. Between the trimmed V and J ends, which lost 3 bases and 6 bases, there was a span of 19 bases. The CDR3 is 16 residues long. Assay used: immunoSEQ multiplex PCR; TCRdb lists only in-frame clones, some missing. The data hold approximately 160,000 clones, with less than 90% observed a single time. This receptor was taken from a woman between 45 and 65 years old who had recovered from COVID-19. The V gene is TRBV6-2 or TRBV6-3, the J gene TRBJ2-3, with a weak D call TRBD2 (5 bases). The sequencing input was PBMCs or T cells enriched from blood (not recorded which). Here the CDR3 reads CASSYNGEIGSDTQYF. CDR3 bases: TGTGCCAGCAGTTATAATGGGGAGATAGGGTCCGATACGCAGTATTTT.